The 16 T cell receptor beta chains below come from one sample, sequenced in a study of cytomegalovirus exposure and HLA in healthy donors. 60 Vbeta and 13 Jbeta primers were used in PCR. Measured with immunoSEQ multiplex PCR; TCRdb has only the in-frame clones, and not every one. The data contain about 140,000 clones, under 80% of them singletons. The sample was PBMCs. These receptors were taken from a woman in her 50s in good health and CMV-seropositive.

This clone was found once. The chain recombines TRBV7-5 with TRBJ2-7; the table calls TRBD1, which could not be checked here. TRBV7-5 is marked as a pseudogene. This CDR3 has 20 residues. The CDR3 sequence: CARSLALRDRGVFPSYEQYF. The CDR3 DNA follows: TGTGCCAGAAGCTTAGCCCTACGGGACAGGGGCGTATTCCCTTCCTACGAGCAGTACTTC.

This clone is a singleton in its sample. The V and J genes are TRBV5-6 and TRBJ1-1, with 10 bases matching TRBD1. Germline CDR1 SGHDT, CDR2 YYEEEE. CDR3 length: 13 amino acids. J was trimmed by 6 bases and V by 4 bases; bases with no gene match: 3. The CDR3 here is CASSPGTGAEAFF. CDR3 coding DNA: TGTGCCAGCAGCCCCGGGACAGGGGCTGAAGCTTTCTTT.

The chain couples TRBV2 to TRBJ1-2; no clear D gene. CDR1 and CDR2 (germline): SNHLY, FYNNEI. There are 13 residues in the CDR3. V gave up 7 bases and J gave up 0 bases, with 9 bases separating them. This CDR3 reads CASTRDTNYGYTF. The CDR3 DNA reads as TGTGCCAGCACTCGGGATACTAACTATGGCTACACCTTC. Variable domain in full (rest from reference TRBV2 and TRBJ1-2): EPEVTQTPSHQVTQMGQEVILRCVPISNHLYFYWYRQILGQKVEFLVSFYNNEISEKSEIFDDQFSVERPDGSNFTLKIRSTKLEDSAMYFCASTRDTNYGYTFGSGTRLTVV.

The rearrangement uses TRBV11-2 and TRBJ1-1; the D gene is possibly TRBD1 (5 bases). The CDR3 runs 11 residues. Trimming pared 0 bases from V and 10 bases from J, leaving 6 bases between. Germline CDR1 and CDR2: SGHAT and FQNNGV. This chain's CDR3 is CASSLDRGAFF. The CDR3, as DNA: TGTGCCAGCAGCTTAGATAGGGGAGCTTTCTTT.

A note on this clone: At one boundary the junction diverges from the germline segment, which might be a read error. The chain recombines TRBV5-8 with TRBJ2-6, with TRBD1 as a possible D gene (5 bases). CDR1 and CDR2 (germline): SGHTS, YDEGEE. The CDR3 is made up of 16 amino acids. CDR3 sequence: CATSRPLTSGANVLTF. The CDR3 DNA follows: TGTGCCACCTCGAGACCTCTTACCTCTGGGGCTAACGTCCTGACTTTC.

This clone was detected only once. The V call is TRBV7-2, the J call TRBJ2-1; TRBD1 matches at 7 bases. Germline-derived CDR1 and CDR2 are SGHTA and FQGNSA. The CDR3 loop spans 14 amino acids. With V trimmed by 3 bases and J by 3 bases, 2 bases remained unmatched. The CDR3 region is CASSLTGNYNEQFF. CDR3 nucleotide sequence: TGTGCCAGCAGCTTGACAGGGAACTACAATGAGCAGTTCTTC.

The chain recombines TRBV9 with TRBJ2-1; no firm D call. Looked up from germline, CDR1 is SGDLS and CDR2 is YYNGEE. The length of the CDR3 is 14 residues. V shed 0 bases and J shed 9 bases, with 13 bases lying between them. The CDR3 coding sequence is TGTGCCAGCAGCGTAGACCTAAGCGTCGCTGAGCAGTTCTTC. Translated, it gives CASSVDLSVAEQFF.

The genes are TRBV7-6 and TRBJ2-1; 14 bases fit TRBD2. Germline V CDR1 and CDR2: SGHVS, FNYEAQ. The CDR3 spans 15 residues. Losses at the gene ends were 5 bases for V and 6 bases for J; bases not matched to a gene: 3. The CDR3 DNA follows: TGTGCCAGCAGCCTGGGACTAGCGGGGGTCAATGAGCAGTTCTTC. The encoded protein is CASSLGLAGVNEQFF.

The gene calls are TRBV19 and TRBJ2-5, with a possible D match to TRBD2 (5 bases). Between the trimmed V and J ends, which lost 1 base and 1 base, there was a span of 10 bases. The germline V gene has CDR1 LNHDA and CDR2 SQIVND (reference sequence). The CDR3 runs 15 residues. CDR3 sequence reads: CASSIVPGSQETQYF. The CDR3 DNA follows: TGTGCCAGTAGTATAGTTCCGGGATCCCAAGAGACCCAGTACTTC.

The chain couples TRBV12-5 to TRBJ2-7; 9 positions agree with TRBD2. CDR1 is LGHNT, CDR2 FRNRAP, per germline. The CDR3 is 13 residues long. J gave up 12 bases and V 5 bases, and 11 bases lay outside the gene matches. The CDR3 DNA is TGTGCTAGTGGTCCGGAGGTAGCGGGGGCTCTGTACTTC. Translated, it gives CASGPEVAGALYF.

This chain uses TRBV2 with TRBJ1-5; D call uncertain. Germline V gene sequence: CDR1 SNHLY, CDR2 FYNNEI. Deletions cut 6 bases from V and 2 bases from J, with 14 bases between. The CDR3 consists of 15 residues. The CDR3 spells CASSPQTAGNQPQHF. In nucleotides, the CDR3 is TGTGCCAGCAGCCCCCAGACGGCGGGCAATCAGCCCCAGCATTTT. Using reference TRBV2 and TRBJ1-5 for the parts outside the CDR3, the full variable domain is EPEVTQTPSHQVTQMGQEVILRCVPISNHLYFYWYRQILGQKVEFLVSFYNNEISEKSEIFDDQFSVERPDGSNFTLKIRSTKLEDSAMYFCASSPQTAGNQPQHFGDGTRLSIL.

This chain links TRBV6-1 with TRBJ2-7; D uncertain. Germline CDR1 reads MNHNS; CDR2 reads SASEGT. V was cut by 11 bases and J by 3 bases, with 14 bases left in between. The CDR3 covers 12 residues. CDR3 sequence: CAGIRGVYEQYF. Written as DNA, the CDR3 is TGTGCCGGCATCAGAGGCGTCTACGAGCAGTACTTC.

The chain has TRBV27 and TRBJ1-1; TRBD1 agrees at 10 bases. This CDR3 has 14 amino acids. V was clipped by 7 bases and J by 4 bases; unmatched bases: 6. Germline V CDR1 and CDR2: MNHEY, SMNVEV (reference sequence). The DNA for the CDR3 is TGTGCCAGCATTAAGGGACAGGGGTTCACTGAAGCTTTCTTT. Amino acid sequence: CASIKGQGFTEAFF.

This clone was picked up one time. V and J are TRBV4-3 and TRBJ2-7; D is ambiguous. The germline CDR1 and CDR2 sequences are LGHNA and YSLEER. This CDR3 is 15 amino acids long. Trimming cost V 0 bases and J 2 bases, with 11 bases left between them. CDR3 bases: TGCGCCAGCAGCCAAGATCCCCAGGCCCCCTACGAGCAGTACTTC. It yields the protein CASSQDPQAPYEQYF.

The CDR3 DNA reads TGTGCCAGCAGCTTAGAGACAGGGCCGGAGGGCTACACCTTC. Its translation is CASSLETGPEGYTF. The rearrangement links TRBV11-1 to TRBJ1-2; 7 positions agree with TRBD1. With V trimmed by 1 base and J by 8 bases, 7 bases remained unmatched. Per germline, CDR1 SGHAT and CDR2 FQDESV (reference sequence). The CDR3 sequence is 14 residues long.

This clone was counted a few times. The chain recombines TRBV27 with TRBJ1-3, with 8 bases fitting TRBD1. The CDR3 consists of 15 residues. The trim removed 5 bases at V and 3 bases at J, leaving 6 bases unmatched. Per germline, CDR1 MNHEY and CDR2 SMNVEV (reference sequence). The CDR3 spells CASSARTGYGNTIYF. In DNA, the CDR3 is TGTGCCAGCAGTGCCCGGACAGGGTATGGAAACACCATATATTTT.